Described below is a single T cell receptor (beta chain) sequence and its context. Antigen unknown. Trimming stripped 2 bases from V and 4 bases from J, with 13 bases between. Per the germline V gene, CDR1 is SNHLY and CDR2 is FYNNEI. This CDR3 is built from 15 residues. This entry comes from a study of beta chain features in type 1 diabetes. Expressed TCRB transcripts were sequenced after all isolated RNA was converted to cDNA. Naive, central memory and regulatory T cell samples averaged about 3.57 million immunoSEQ reads each. Sequenced by immunoSEQ multiplex PCR; TCRdb stores in-frame clones only, minus some. Among 25,000 to 30,000 clones listed, around 54% were seen once. General study findings and limits: TCRB CDR3s from Type 1 diabetes patients were moderately but significantly shorter in all four CD4+ subsets.

The sequenced sample was Tregs from blood. This clonotype was obtained from a woman aged 18-29 years with type 1 diabetes. J is TRBJ2-3 and V is TRBV2; D is unclear. The CDR3 region is CASSESSGIPDTQYF. DNA for the CDR3: TGTGCCAGCAGTGAATCGTCGGGTATTCCAGATACGCAGTATTTT. Full variable domain (remainder filled in from reference TRBV2 and TRBJ2-3): EPEVTQTPSHQVTQMGQEVILRCVPISNHLYFYWYRQILGQKVEFLVSFYNNEISEKSEIFDDQFSVERPDGSNFTLKIRSTKLEDSAMYFCASSESSGIPDTQYFGPGTRLTVL.